Below are 15 T cell receptor beta chains sequenced from a single sample in a study of cytomegalovirus exposure and HLA in healthy donors. Amplification used 60 Vbeta primers and 13 Jbeta primers. Repertoires were generated with immunoSEQ multiplex PCR, while TCRdb's copy carries only in-frame clones and drops some. Among some 180,000 clones listed, around 80% were seen once. The sample comprised PBMCs. The origin of the receptors is a girl aged 10-17 years in good health and CMV-seropositive.

V and J are TRBV4-1 and TRBJ2-3; D remains unclear. The length of the CDR3 is 15 residues. Looked up from germline, CDR1 is MGHRA and CDR2 is YSYEKL. Between the trimmed V and J ends, which lost 0 bases and 2 bases, there was a span of 9 bases. The CDR3 sequence is CASSQETNLTDTQYF. In DNA, the CDR3 is TGCGCCAGCAGCCAAGAAACTAACCTCACAGATACGCAGTATTTT.

This rearrangement joins TRBV19 to TRBJ1-2; 8 positions match TRBD1. The germline gives CDR1 LNHDA, CDR2 SQIVND (reference sequence). This CDR3 spans 14 amino acids. V shed 5 bases and J 2 bases; nucleotides not matched to a gene: 4. In DNA form, the CDR3 reads TGTGCCAGTAGTCCCCGGACAGGGAACTATGGCTACACCTTC. Translated, it gives CASSPRTGNYGYTF. Complete variable domain (other parts from reference TRBV19 and TRBJ1-2): DGGITQSPKYLFRKEGQNVTLSCEQNLNHDAMYWYRQDPGQGLRLIYYSQIVNDFQKGDIAEGYSVSREKKESFPLTVTSAQKNPTAFYLCASSPRTGNYGYTFGSGTRLTVV.

The V and J genes are TRBV30 and TRBJ2-7, with D unclear. The CDR3 has 14 amino acids. CDR1 GTSNPN and CDR2 SVGIG come from the germline V gene (reference sequence). V was clipped by 5 bases and J by 7 bases, with 21 bases between them. This CDR3 reads CAWSTGQSYVEQYF. In DNA, the CDR3 is TGTGCCTGGTCTACTGGGCAGTCCTACGTGGAGCAGTACTTC.

This clone has a single count. V is TRBV11-2 and J is TRBJ2-7; TRBD2 is a possible D gene (6 bases). The CDR3 spans 14 residues. V was pared by 3 bases and J by 2 bases, with 11 bases between. The germline gives CDR1 SGHAT, CDR2 FQNNGV. The CDR3 region has the DNA TGTGCCAGCAGCTTTTTGGGGGGACCCTACGAGCAGTACTTC. Its protein product is CASSFLGGPYEQYF. The complete variable domain, with remaining parts taken from reference TRBV11-2 and TRBJ2-7, reads EAGVAQSPRYKIIEKRQSVAFWCNPISGHATLYWYQQILGQGPKLLIQFQNNGVVDDSQLPKDRFSAERLKGVDSTLKIQPAKLEDSAVYLCASSFLGGPYEQYFGPGTRLTVT.

The V and J genes are TRBV5-4 and TRBJ2-7; 13 nucleotides align to TRBD2. Per germline, CDR1 SGHNT and CDR2 YYREEE (reference sequence). The CDR3 has 17 amino acids. The ends lost 3 bases at V and 4 bases at J; junction bases unmatched: 10. DNA for the CDR3: TGTGCCAGCAGCTGGGGGGGGACTAGCGGGAAGAGATACGAGCAGTACTTC. Translating gives CASSWGGTSGKRYEQYF.

This chain joins TRBV18 and TRBJ2-1, with 8 bases lining up with TRBD1. The CDR3 contains 15 residues. Germline CDR1 KGHSH, CDR2 LQKENI. V lost 3 bases to trimming and J lost 5 bases; unmatched junction nucleotides: 6. Written as DNA, the CDR3 is TGTGCCAGCTCACCGACAGGGGTCGGGGACAATGAGCAGTTCTTC. It yields the protein CASSPTGVGDNEQFF. Using reference TRBV18 and TRBJ2-1 for the parts outside the CDR3, the full variable domain is NAGVMQNPRHLVRRRGQEARLRCSPMKGHSHVYWYRQLPEEGLKFMVYLQKENIIDESGMPKERFSAEFPKEGPSILRIQQVVRGDSAAYFCASSPTGVGDNEQFFGPGTRLTVL.

This chain links TRBV30 with TRBJ1-4, with TRBD1 as a possible D gene (5 bases). Trimming took 2 bases from V and 4 from J, leaving 11 bases between them. This CDR3 is 14 amino acids long. CDR1 GTSNPN and CDR2 SVGIG come from the germline V gene (reference sequence). The CDR3 nucleotides are TGTGCCTGGAGTAAAGGGGTGAATAATGAAAAACTGTTTTTT. Translated, it gives CAWSKGVNNEKLFF.

The chain links TRBV27 to TRBJ2-1, with D possibly TRBD2 on 6 matching bases. Germline V CDR1 and CDR2: MNHEY, SMNVEV (reference sequence). V dropped 8 bases and J dropped 10 bases, with 15 bases sitting between them. This CDR3 region has 12 residues. The CDR3 region has the DNA TGTGCCAGCGGGAATCGGGGGATAGAGCAGTTCTTC. Its translation is CASGNRGIEQFF.

This rearrangement joins TRBV4-1 to TRBJ1-3, with D perhaps TRBD1 (5 bases). The ends were cut back, 4 bases at V and 4 bases at J, with 14 bases in the middle. Germline-derived CDR1 and CDR2 are MGHRA and YSYEKL. The CDR3 consists of 15 residues. This CDR3 reads CASSPSGVGGNTIYF. CDR3 bases: TGCGCCAGCAGCCCTTCGGGGGTAGGAGGAAACACCATATATTTT.

This clone showed up just once. The rearrangement joins TRBV30 to TRBJ2-1; 10 nucleotides match TRBD2. This CDR3 contains 16 residues. The V segment lost 1 base and the J segment 4 bases; nucleotides outside the gene matches: 7. The germline V gene has CDR1 GTSNPN and CDR2 SVGIG (reference sequence). The CDR3, as DNA: TGTGCCTGGAGTGCCTTAACTAGCGGGACTTACAATGAGCAGTTCTTC. It codes for CAWSALTSGTYNEQFF.

This sequence joins TRBV29-1 and TRBJ2-3; a possible D gene is TRBD2 (6 bases). CDR3 length: 14 amino acids. V was trimmed by 6 bases and J by 0 bases, leaving 13 bases between them. Germline assignment: CDR1 SQVTM and CDR2 ANQGSEA. The CDR3 protein is CSVPGLPSTDTQYF. CDR3 sequence (DNA): TGCAGCGTGCCGGGACTTCCGAGCACAGATACGCAGTATTTT.

This clone has just a few counts. The V gene is TRBV7-2, the J gene TRBJ1-2, with 8 bases fitting TRBD1. The V gene's germline CDR1 is SGHTA and CDR2 FQGNSA. The CDR3 has 14 residues. The V segment lost 5 bases and the J segment 8 bases; nucleotides outside the gene matches: 10. The CDR3 region is CASSPQGAGGGYTF. CDR3 bases: TGTGCCAGCAGCCCTCAGGGGGCAGGAGGAGGCTACACCTTC.

The J gene is TRBJ1-4, the V gene TRBV7-6, with D perhaps TRBD1 (6 bases). Germline V gene lookup returns CDR1 SGHVS and CDR2 FNYEAQ. Trimming left V 4 bases short and J 5 bases short, with 14 bases between. The CDR3 length is 15 residues. DNA of the CDR3: TGTGCCAGCAGCTATAGCTCGGGGGGCAATGAAAAACTGTTTTTT. The encoded protein is CASSYSSGGNEKLFF.

V usage is TRBV7-8 and J usage is TRBJ2-1; D is ambiguous. This CDR3 spans 12 amino acids. CDR1 SGHVS and CDR2 FQNEAQ come from the germline V gene. Trimming removed 3 bases from V and 7 bases from J, with 7 bases in between. This CDR3 is CASSFSSNEQFF. The CDR3 DNA reads TGTGCCAGCAGCTTCTCTTCGAATGAGCAGTTCTTC.

The chain is built from TRBV27 and TRBJ1-1, with 7 bases matching TRBD1. This CDR3 region has 24 residues. V dropped 1 base and J dropped 4; count of bases not matched to a gene: 33. Germline V gene sequence: CDR1 MNHEY, CDR2 SMNVEV (reference sequence). Written as DNA, the CDR3 is TGTGCCAGCAGTTTATTGTATTTGTTTCGACAGAACGGGGGAACAGGGGTGAACGGCACTGAAGCTTTCTTT. Its translation: CASSLLYLFRQNGGTGVNGTEAFF.